What follows are 25 T cell receptor beta chains derived from one specimen sequenced in a study of blood T cell repertoires in COVID-19. Clones were sequenced by immunoSEQ multiplex PCR, and TCRdb holds only the in-frame ones, with some missing. The repertoire holds under 65,000 clones, with 91% as singletons. The sample was peripheral blood. The origin of the receptors is a human donor in a cohort sampled during active COVID-19.

The rearrangement uses TRBV7-9 and TRBJ2-7; 9 bases line up with TRBD1. The CDR3 spans 15 residues. Germline trimming cut 5 bases from V and 0 bases from J; bases unmatched to any gene: 5. Germline V gene sequence: CDR1 SEHNR, CDR2 FQNEAQ (reference sequence). The CDR3 spells CASSQTGGVSYEQYF. DNA for the CDR3: TGTGCCAGCAGCCAGACAGGGGGGGTCTCCTACGAGCAGTACTTC.

This rearrangement joins TRBV2 to TRBJ2-1; D is perhaps TRBD1 (7 bases). The CDR3 has 13 amino acids. Trimming stripped 7 bases from V and 9 bases from J, with 16 bases between. From germline, CDR1 is SNHLY and CDR2 FYNNEI. Here the CDR3 reads CASTDTGEAEQFF. The CDR3 region has the DNA TGTGCCAGCACTGATACAGGGGAGGCTGAGCAGTTCTTC.

The V call is TRBV18, the J call TRBJ2-7; perhaps TRBD1 as D (6 bases). Germline CDR1 and CDR2: KGHSH and LQKENI. This CDR3 has 15 amino acids. V lost 2 bases, J lost 0 bases, and 11 bases lay in between. Here the CDR3 reads CASSPLGQYSYEQYF. The CDR3 region has the DNA TGTGCCAGCTCACCATTAGGACAGTACTCCTACGAGCAGTACTTC.

The chain uses TRBV2 and TRBJ1-4; no clear D gene. CDR3 length: 12 residues. V lost 5 bases, J lost 5 bases, and 6 bases lay in between. In germline, CDR1 is SNHLY, CDR2 FYNNEI. CDR3 region: CASSNSNEKLFF. The CDR3 DNA follows: TGTGCCAGCAGTAACAGCAATGAAAAACTGTTTTTT.

This clone was seen just once. The J gene is TRBJ2-7, the V gene TRBV19, with D possibly matching TRBD2 (5 bases). With 3 bases removed from V and 2 bases from J, the gap between germline ends came to 11 bases. This CDR3 contains 14 residues. Per the germline V gene, CDR1 is LNHDA and CDR2 is SQIVND (reference sequence). CDR3 coding DNA: TGTGCCAGTAGTATCGGAGGACGAACCTACGAGCAGTACTTC. Translating gives CASSIGGRTYEQYF.

The chain links TRBV9 to TRBJ1-1; 7 bases map to TRBD1. J lost 4 bases, V lost 1 base, and 10 bases had no gene match. This CDR3 is built from 16 residues. The germline gives CDR1 SGDLS, CDR2 YYNGEE. The CDR3 region has the DNA TGTGCCAGCAGCGTAACCGGGACAGCAGCGGGCACTGAAGCTTTCTTT. Protein: CASSVTGTAAGTEAFF.

The chain couples TRBV12-3 or TRBV12-4 to TRBJ1-2; TRBD1 might be the D (6 bases). V lost 5 bases and J lost 4, with 11 bases in between. The CDR3 totals 13 residues. The CDR3 DNA sequence: TGTGCCAGCAGTCCCGACAGGCGCTATGGCTACACCTTC. Protein product: CASSPDRRYGYTF.

The chain has TRBV5-6 and TRBJ1-5; the match to TRBD1 covers 11 bases. There are 16 residues in the CDR3. V lost 3 bases and J lost 1; bases outside the gene matches: 3. CDR1 is SGHDT and CDR2 is YYEEEE in the germline V gene. CDR3: CASSWTGGTSNQPQHF. CDR3 nucleotides: TGTGCCAGCAGCTGGACAGGGGGCACGAGCAATCAGCCCCAGCATTTT.

The rearrangement links TRBV18 to TRBJ1-4; the D gene is possibly TRBD1 (5 bases). With 4 bases removed from V and 5 bases from J, the gap between germline ends came to 14 bases. Looked up from germline, CDR1 is KGHSH and CDR2 is LQKENI. CDR3 length: 15 amino acids. CDR3 residues: CASSLVPGDNEKLFF. Here the CDR3 DNA reads TGTGCCAGCTCACTCGTTCCGGGGGACAATGAAAAACTGTTTTTT. Supplemented by reference TRBV18 and TRBJ1-4, the full variable domain reads NAGVMQNPRHLVRRRGQEARLRCSPMKGHSHVYWYRQLPEEGLKFMVYLQKENIIDESGMPKERFSAEFPKEGPSILRIQQVVRGDSAAYFCASSLVPGDNEKLFFGSGTQLSVL.

The chain has TRBV7-9 and TRBJ2-3; TRBD1 is a possible D gene (6 bases). Germline CDR1 SEHNR, CDR2 FQNEAQ (reference sequence). CDR3 length: 16 amino acids. With 4 bases removed from V and 4 bases from J, the gap between germline ends came to 18 bases. CDR3 coding DNA: TGTGCCAGCAGCTCCCGGGACACCATTTGGGCAGATACGCAGTATTTT. Translated: CASSSRDTIWADTQYF.

The chain employs TRBV11-3 and TRBJ2-3, with D perhaps matching TRBD1 (5 bases). The germline CDR1 and CDR2 sequences are SGHNT and YENEEA. The CDR3 length is 14 residues. Trimming removed 2 bases from V and 5 bases from J, with 11 bases in between. In DNA, the CDR3 is TGTGCCAGCAGCTTAAAGGGGCCTGGAGATACGCAGTATTTT. Amino acid sequence: CASSLKGPGDTQYF.

This chain joins TRBV7-9 and TRBJ2-6; possible D gene TRBD2, 6 bases. CDR1 and CDR2 from the germline V gene are SEHNR and FQNEAQ (reference sequence). V was clipped by 4 bases and J by 4 bases, with 11 bases between them. The CDR3 consists of 15 residues. CDR3 nucleotide sequence: TGTGCCAGCAGCTCGGGCGGGGCCGGGGCCAACGTCCTGACTTTC. Its protein is CASSSGGAGANVLTF. Full variable domain (missing parts from reference TRBV7-9 and TRBJ2-6): DTGVSQNPRHKITKRGQNVTFRCDPISEHNRLYWYRQTLGQGPEFLTYFQNEAQLEKSRLLSDRFSAERPKGSFSTLEIQRTEQGDSAMYLCASSSGGAGANVLTFGAGSRLTVL.

The chain recombines TRBV5-8 with TRBJ2-3, with 7 bases aligning to TRBD1. V dropped 1 base and J dropped 4; count of bases not matched to a gene: 3. Germline V gene data show CDR1 as SGHTS and CDR2 as YDEGEE. The CDR3 is 14 residues long. The CDR3 reads CASSLNTGADTQYF. Here the CDR3 DNA reads TGTGCCAGCAGCTTGAATACAGGGGCAGATACGCAGTATTTT.

This chain links TRBV21-1 with TRBJ1-2; the D segment call TRBD1 is taken from the table without a DNA check. TRBV21-1 is termed a pseudogene. CDR3 length: 23 amino acids. The CDR3 protein is CASSKVRGRNRDSEIVANYGYTF. The CDR3 DNA sequence: TGTGCCAGCAGCAAAGTGAGGGGGAGGAATAGGGACAGTGAGATAGTAGCTAACTATGGCTACACCTTC.

The genes are TRBV7-2 and TRBJ2-6; D unresolved. CDR1 is SGHTA, CDR2 FQGNSA, per germline. The CDR3 has 12 amino acids. The V end lost 9 bases, the J end lost 4 bases, and 7 bases lay between the germline ends. The CDR3 nucleotides are TGTGCCAGTCTCCGGGGGGCCAACGTCCTGACTTTC. Its translation is CASLRGANVLTF. Based on the CDR3 plus reference TRBV7-2 and TRBJ2-6, the full variable domain is GAGVSQSPSNKVTEKGKDVELRCDPISGHTALYWYRQSLGQGLEFLIYFQGNSAPDKSGLPSDRFSAERTGGSVSTLTIQRTQQEDSAVYLCASLRGANVLTFGAGSRLTVL.

The genes are TRBV29-1 and TRBJ2-7; D is possibly TRBD1 (6 bases). Trimming removed 4 bases from V and 1 base from J, with 8 bases in between. The CDR3 sequence is 12 residues long. Germline-derived CDR1 and CDR2 are SQVTM and ANQGSEA. CDR3 loop: CSVVTGSYEQYF. The CDR3 coding sequence is TGCAGCGTTGTAACAGGGTCCTACGAGCAGTACTTC.

The chain recombines TRBV7-3 with TRBJ2-3; the D gene is possibly TRBD1 (5 bases). V was cut by 4 bases and J by 0 bases, with 8 bases left in between. This CDR3 region has 14 residues. The germline V gene encodes CDR1 SGHTA and CDR2 FQGTGA. The CDR3 here is CASSSGHSTDTQYF. The CDR3 coding sequence is TGTGCCAGCAGCTCCGGACATAGCACAGATACGCAGTATTTT. The full variable domain, in which reference TRBV7-3 and TRBJ2-3 provide the parts outside the CDR3, is GAGVSQTPSNKVTEKGKYVELRCDPISGHTALYWYRQSLGQGPEFLIYFQGTGAADDSGLPNDRFFAVRPEGSVSTLKIQRTERGDSAVYLCASSSGHSTDTQYFGPGTRLTVL.

The chain couples TRBV5-1 to TRBJ2-5; maybe TRBD2 (7 bases). V lost 0 bases and J lost 5, with 17 bases in between. Germline V CDR1 and CDR2: SGHRS, YFSETQ. There are 16 residues in the CDR3. CDR3 amino acids: CASSLGRGAPWETQYF. CDR3 DNA sequence: TGCGCCAGCAGCTTGGGTCGGGGGGCCCCGTGGGAGACCCAGTACTTC.

The V gene is TRBV7-8, the J gene TRBJ1-4; 9 bases fit TRBD1. This CDR3 has 15 amino acids. Trimming at V came to 5 bases and at J to 7 bases, leaving 8 bases not matched to a gene. Germline V gives CDR1 SGHVS, CDR2 FQNEAQ. This CDR3 reads CASSPSTGGIEKLFF. CDR3 bases: TGTGCCAGCAGCCCCTCGACAGGGGGGATTGAAAAACTGTTTTTT.

The rearrangement links TRBV27 to TRBJ2-3; 14 bases map to TRBD2. CDR3 length: 16 residues. V lost 5 bases, J lost 3 bases, and 4 bases stayed unmatched. CDR1 is MNHEY, CDR2 SMNVEV, per germline (reference sequence). CDR3 coding DNA: TGTGCCAGCAGTATAGGACTAGCGGGAGGAACAGATACGCAGTATTTT. Encoded protein: CASSIGLAGGTDTQYF.

The chain uses TRBV4-3 and TRBJ1-5; a weak D match, TRBD1 (5 bases). This CDR3 has 18 residues. Germline assignment: CDR1 LGHNA and CDR2 YSLEER. V was pared by 0 bases and J by 0 bases, with 15 bases between. The CDR3 bases are TGCGCCAGCAGCCAAGATCTGACGGGGGGTGGTAGCAATCAGCCCCAGCATTTT. It yields the protein CASSQDLTGGGSNQPQHF.

The CDR3 DNA follows: TGTGCCAGCAATCCACTAGGGACCTACGAGCAGTACTTC. As protein: CASNPLGTYEQYF. The chain links TRBV6-5 to TRBJ2-7; tentatively, D is TRBD2 (5 bases). V lost 7 bases and J 2 bases, leaving 12 bases between the germline ends. The CDR3 sequence is 13 residues long. Germline CDR1 MNHEY, CDR2 SVGAGI.

This sequence joins TRBV6-1 and TRBJ2-1; the D gene is possibly TRBD1 (5 bases). Germline values: CDR1 MNHNS, CDR2 SASEGT. The CDR3 spans 12 residues. Trimming removed 3 bases from V and 7 bases from J, with 7 bases in between. The DNA of the CDR3 is TGTGCCAGCAGTGATCAGGGAAATGAGCAGTTCTTC. Translated, it gives CASSDQGNEQFF.

This chain uses TRBV7-2 with TRBJ1-2; D possibly corresponds to TRBD1 (5 bases). Trimming shortened V by 5 bases and J by 2 bases, and 15 bases separated the two germline ends. The germline CDR1 and CDR2 sequences are SGHTA and FQGNSA. This CDR3 contains 15 residues. The CDR3 region has the DNA TGTGCCAGCAGCCCCCTTGGGGGGGTAAACTATGGCTACACCTTC. It translates to CASSPLGGVNYGYTF.

The rearrangement links TRBV10-3 to TRBJ1-1, with 8 bases identical to TRBD1. The CDR3 has 14 residues. Losses at the gene ends were 6 bases for V and 0 bases for J; bases not matched to a gene: 3. Germline lookup yields CDR1 ENHRY and CDR2 SYGVKD. CDR3 in amino acids: CAISRQGLNTEAFF. CDR3 nucleotide sequence: TGTGCCATCAGCAGACAGGGGTTGAACACTGAAGCTTTCTTT.